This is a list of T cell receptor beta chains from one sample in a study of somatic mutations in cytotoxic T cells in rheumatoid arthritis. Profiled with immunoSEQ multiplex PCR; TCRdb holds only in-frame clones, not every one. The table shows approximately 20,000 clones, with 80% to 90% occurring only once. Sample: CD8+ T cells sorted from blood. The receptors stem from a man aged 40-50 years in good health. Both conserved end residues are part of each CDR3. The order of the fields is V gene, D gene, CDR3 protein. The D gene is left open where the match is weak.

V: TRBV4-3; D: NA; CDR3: CASSQAPFYPNTEAFF
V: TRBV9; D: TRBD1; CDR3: CASSLLPGTGHRVPYGYTF
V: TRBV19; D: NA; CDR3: CASSPIHRGGTEAFF
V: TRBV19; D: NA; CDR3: CASSINGFGFEGEQPQHF
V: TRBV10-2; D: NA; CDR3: CASTEGARTGELFF
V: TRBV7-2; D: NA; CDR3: CASSLVGGALAYGYTF
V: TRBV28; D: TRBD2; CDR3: CASTWTSGSYEQYF
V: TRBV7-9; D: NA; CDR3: CASSSYSAHTKIETQYF
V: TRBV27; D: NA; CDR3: CASSLTENTEAFF
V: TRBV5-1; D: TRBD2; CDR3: CASSDGGGRTDTQYF
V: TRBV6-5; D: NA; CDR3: CASSYVGGVRETQYF
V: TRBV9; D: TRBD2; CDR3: CASSVRLAGEQYF
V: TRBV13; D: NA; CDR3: CASSFLEGTYNEQFF
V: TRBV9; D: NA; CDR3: CASSPSGTETGELFF
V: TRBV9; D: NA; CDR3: CASSVGDSINYGYTF
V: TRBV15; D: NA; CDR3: CATSRSTGMNTEAFF
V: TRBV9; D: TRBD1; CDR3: CASSEGAGEQFF
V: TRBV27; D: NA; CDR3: CASSTLDRFHYEQYF
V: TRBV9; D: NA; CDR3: CASSVRPEGQPQHF
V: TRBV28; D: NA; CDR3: CASRGRGSNTEAFF
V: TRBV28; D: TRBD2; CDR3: CASSLGLAGAFSYEQYF
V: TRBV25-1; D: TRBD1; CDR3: CASSGNDRDYGYTF
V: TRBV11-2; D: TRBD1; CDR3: CASSWGQGRREDYGYTF
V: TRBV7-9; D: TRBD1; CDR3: CASSIRDRDGEAFF
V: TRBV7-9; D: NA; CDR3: CASSTTRVGGPDTQYF
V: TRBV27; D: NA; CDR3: CASSLLVPGSAGLAKNIQYF
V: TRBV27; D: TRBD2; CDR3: CASLRAGGQYNEQFF
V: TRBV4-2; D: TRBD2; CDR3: CASSRVLAGDRDTQYF
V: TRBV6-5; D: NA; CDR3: CASSSGYSNQPQHF